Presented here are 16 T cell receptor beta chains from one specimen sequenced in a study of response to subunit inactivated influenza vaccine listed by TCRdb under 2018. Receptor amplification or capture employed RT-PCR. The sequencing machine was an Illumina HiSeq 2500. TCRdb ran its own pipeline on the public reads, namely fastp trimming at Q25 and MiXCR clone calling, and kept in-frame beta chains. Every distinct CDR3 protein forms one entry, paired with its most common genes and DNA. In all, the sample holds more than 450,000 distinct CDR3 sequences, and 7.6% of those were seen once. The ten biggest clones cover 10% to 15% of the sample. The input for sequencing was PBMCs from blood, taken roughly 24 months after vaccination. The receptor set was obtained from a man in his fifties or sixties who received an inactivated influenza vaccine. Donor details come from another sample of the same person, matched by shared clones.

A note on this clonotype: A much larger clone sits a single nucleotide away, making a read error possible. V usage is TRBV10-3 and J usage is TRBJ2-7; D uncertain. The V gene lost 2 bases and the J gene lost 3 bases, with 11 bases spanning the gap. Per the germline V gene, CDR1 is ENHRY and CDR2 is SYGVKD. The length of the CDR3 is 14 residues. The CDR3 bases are TGTGCCATCAGTGAGGCCCTCGTTAACTACGAGCAGTACTTC. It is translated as CAISEALVNYEQYF.

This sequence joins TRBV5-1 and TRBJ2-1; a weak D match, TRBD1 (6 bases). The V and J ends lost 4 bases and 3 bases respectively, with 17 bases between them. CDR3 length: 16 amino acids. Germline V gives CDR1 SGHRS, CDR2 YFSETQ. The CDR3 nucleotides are TGCGCCAGCAGCCTCTCCAAGGGCAGGGGCTACAATGAGCAGTTCTTC. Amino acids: CASSLSKGRGYNEQFF.

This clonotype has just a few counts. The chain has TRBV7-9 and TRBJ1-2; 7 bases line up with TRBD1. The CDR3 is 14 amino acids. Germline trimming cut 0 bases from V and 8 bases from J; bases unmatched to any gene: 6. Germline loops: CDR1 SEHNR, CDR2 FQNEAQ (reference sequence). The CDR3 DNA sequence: TGTGCCAGCAGCTTAGCGGAGGGGGCAATAGGCTACACCTTC. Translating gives CASSLAEGAIGYTF. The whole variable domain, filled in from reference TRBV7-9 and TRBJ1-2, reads DTGVSQNPRHKITKRGQNVTFRCDPISEHNRLYWYRQTLGQGPEFLTYFQNEAQLEKSRLLSDRFSAERPKGSFSTLEIQRTEQGDSAMYLCASSLAEGAIGYTFGSGTRLTVV.

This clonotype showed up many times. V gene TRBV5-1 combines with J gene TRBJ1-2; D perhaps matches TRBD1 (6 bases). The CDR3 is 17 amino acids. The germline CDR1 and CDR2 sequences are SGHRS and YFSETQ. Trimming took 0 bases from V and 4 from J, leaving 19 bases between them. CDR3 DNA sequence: TGCGCCAGCAGCTTGGCCGAAGGGGGGCCACCCCCCTATGGCTACACCTTC. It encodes CASSLAEGGPPPYGYTF.

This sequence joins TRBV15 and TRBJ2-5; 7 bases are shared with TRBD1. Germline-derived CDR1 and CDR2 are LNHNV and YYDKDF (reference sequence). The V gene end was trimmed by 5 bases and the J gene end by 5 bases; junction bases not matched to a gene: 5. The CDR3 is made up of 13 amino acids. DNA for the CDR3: TGTGCCACCAGCGAGGGGGCCGGGGAGACCCAGTACTTC. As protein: CATSEGAGETQYF. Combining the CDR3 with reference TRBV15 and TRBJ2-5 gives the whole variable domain DAMVIQNPRYQVTQFGKPVTLSCSQTLNHNVMYWYQQKSSQAPKLLFHYYDKDFNNEADTPDNFQSRRPNTSFCFLDIRSPGLGDTAMYLCATSEGAGETQYFGPGTRLLVL.

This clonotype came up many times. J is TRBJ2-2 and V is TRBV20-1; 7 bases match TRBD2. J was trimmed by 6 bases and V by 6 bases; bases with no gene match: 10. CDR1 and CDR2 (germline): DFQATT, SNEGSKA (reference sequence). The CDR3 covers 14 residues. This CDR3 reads CSAALAEPSGELFF. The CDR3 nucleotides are TGCAGTGCGGCCCTAGCGGAACCTTCCGGGGAGCTGTTTTTT.

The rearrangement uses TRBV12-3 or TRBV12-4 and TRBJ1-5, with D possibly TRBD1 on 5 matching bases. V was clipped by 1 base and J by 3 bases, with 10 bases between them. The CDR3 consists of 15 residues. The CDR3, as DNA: TGTGCCAGCAGTTTAGGGGGACGTAACAATCAGCCCCAGCATTTT. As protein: CASSLGGRNNQPQHF.

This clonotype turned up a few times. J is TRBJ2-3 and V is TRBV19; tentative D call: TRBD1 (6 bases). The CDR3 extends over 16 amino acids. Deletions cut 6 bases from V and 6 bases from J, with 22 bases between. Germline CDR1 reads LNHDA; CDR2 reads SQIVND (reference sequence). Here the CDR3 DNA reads TGTGCCAGTAGCATTCCGGGACCCAGGGGAGCGGATACGCAGTATTTT. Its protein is CASSIPGPRGADTQYF.

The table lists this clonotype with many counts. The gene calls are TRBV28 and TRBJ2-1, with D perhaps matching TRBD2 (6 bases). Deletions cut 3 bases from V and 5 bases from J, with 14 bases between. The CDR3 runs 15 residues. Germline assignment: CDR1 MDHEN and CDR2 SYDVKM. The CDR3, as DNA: TGTGCCAGCAGTTTGGGAGGTGTGGGAAACAATGAGCAGTTCTTC. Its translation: CASSLGGVGNNEQFF.

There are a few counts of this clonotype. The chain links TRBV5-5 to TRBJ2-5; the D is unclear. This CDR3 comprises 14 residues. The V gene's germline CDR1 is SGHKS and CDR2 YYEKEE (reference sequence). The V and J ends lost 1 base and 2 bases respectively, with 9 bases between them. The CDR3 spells CASSLSRPQETQYF. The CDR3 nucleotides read TGTGCCAGCAGCTTGAGTCGGCCACAAGAGACCCAGTACTTC.

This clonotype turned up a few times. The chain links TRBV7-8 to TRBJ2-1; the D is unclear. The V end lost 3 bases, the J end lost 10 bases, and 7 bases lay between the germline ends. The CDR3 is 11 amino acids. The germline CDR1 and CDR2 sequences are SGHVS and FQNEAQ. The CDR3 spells CASSLTWEQFF. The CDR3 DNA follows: TGTGCCAGCAGCTTGACCTGGGAGCAGTTCTTC.

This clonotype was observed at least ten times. The CDR3 protein is CASSFIVLPSNEQFF. In DNA form, the CDR3 reads TGTGCCAGCAGTTTCATCGTCCTTCCCTCCAATGAGCAGTTCTTC. This chain links TRBV12-3 or TRBV12-4 with TRBJ2-1; D ambiguous. V shed 3 bases and J shed 6 bases, with 15 bases lying between them. The CDR3 extends over 15 amino acids.

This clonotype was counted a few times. The CDR3 here is CSVEELAGPAYEQYF. Written as DNA, the CDR3 is TGCAGCGTTGAAGAACTAGCGGGGCCCGCCTACGAGCAGTACTTC. V and J are TRBV29-1 and TRBJ2-7; TRBD2 agrees at 10 bases. The CDR3 has 15 residues. Losses at the gene ends were 0 bases for V and 2 bases for J; bases not matched to a gene: 4. CDR1 is SQVTM, CDR2 ANQGSEA, per germline.

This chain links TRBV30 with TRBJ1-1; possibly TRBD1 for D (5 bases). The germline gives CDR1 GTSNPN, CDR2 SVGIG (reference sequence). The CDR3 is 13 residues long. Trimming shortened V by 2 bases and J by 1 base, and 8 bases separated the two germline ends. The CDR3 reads CAWSSGANTEAFF. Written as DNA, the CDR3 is TGTGCCTGGAGTTCCGGGGCGAACACTGAAGCTTTCTTT.

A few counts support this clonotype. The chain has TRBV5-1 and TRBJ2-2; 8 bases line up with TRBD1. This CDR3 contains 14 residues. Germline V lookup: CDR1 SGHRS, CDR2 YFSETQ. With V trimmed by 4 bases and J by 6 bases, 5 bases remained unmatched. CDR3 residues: CASSLQQGAGELFF. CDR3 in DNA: TGCGCCAGCAGCCTTCAACAGGGGGCCGGGGAGCTGTTTTTT. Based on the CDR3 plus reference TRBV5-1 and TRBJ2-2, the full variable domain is KAGVTQTPRYLIKTRGQQVTLSCSPISGHRSVSWYQQTPGQGLQFLFEYFSETQRNKGNFPGRFSGRQFSNSRSEMNVSTLELGDSALYLCASSLQQGAGELFFGEGSRLTVL.

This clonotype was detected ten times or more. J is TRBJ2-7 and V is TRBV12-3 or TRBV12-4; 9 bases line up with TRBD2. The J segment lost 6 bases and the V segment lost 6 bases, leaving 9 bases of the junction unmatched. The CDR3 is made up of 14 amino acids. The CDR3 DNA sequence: TGTGCCAGCAGAAAGACTAGCGGAGGCGGCGAGCAGTACTTC. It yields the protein CASRKTSGGGEQYF.